Listed below are T cell receptor beta chains from one sample, sequenced in a study of blood T cell repertoires in COVID-19. Assay used: immunoSEQ multiplex PCR; TCRdb lists only in-frame clones, some missing. The data show 130,000 to 150,000 clones, with around 81% seen just once and roughly 8.2% held by the top ten. The sample taken for sequencing was peripheral blood. These receptors came from a human donor in a cohort sampled during active COVID-19. Both conserved end residues are part of each CDR3. Fields, in order: V gene, J gene, D gene, clone size, CDR3 protein, CDR3 DNA. A D gene is named only where the DNA matches it firmly. The size field is filled for only some rows; it gives once, few, many or a size class.

TRBV2	TRBJ2-1	TRBD1	NA	CASRSGGQGAHEQFF	TGTGCCAGCCGATCGGGGGGACAGGGGGCGCATGAGCAGTTCTTC
TRBV5-1	TRBJ2-1	NA	NA	CASSKGGGFEQFF	TGCGCCAGCAGCAAGGGCGGGGGCTTTGAGCAGTTCTTC
TRBV7-2	TRBJ2-2	TRBD2	NA	CASSSGRQTGELFF	TGTGCCAGCAGCTCCGGGAGGCAGACCGGGGAGCTGTTTTTT
TRBV6-2/TRBV6-3	TRBJ1-2	NA	NA	CASSPDRFGYTF	TGTGCCAGCAGTCCCGACAGGTTTGGCTACACCTTC
TRBV27	TRBJ2-1	TRBD2	NA	CASSRTGGSDNEQFF	TGTGCCAGCAGCCGAACGGGCGGGAGTGATAATGAGCAGTTCTTC
TRBV28	TRBJ2-7	TRBD2	NA	CASSSPRSGRDYEQYF	TGTGCCAGCAGTTCACCCCGTAGCGGGAGAGACTACGAGCAGTACTTC
TRBV27	TRBJ2-5	NA	NA	CASSLLAGSQETQYF	TGTGCCAGCAGTTTATTGGCAGGGTCCCAAGAGACCCAGTACTTC
TRBV7-9	TRBJ1-3	TRBD1	NA	CASSLALRQGSGNTIYF	TGTGCCAGCAGCTTAGCACTCCGACAGGGCTCTGGAAACACCATATATTTT
TRBV5-1	TRBJ2-7	NA	once	CASSLGFPRSYEQYF	TGCGCCAGCAGTTTGGGTTTCCCTCGGTCCTACGAGCAGTACTTC
TRBV5-1	TRBJ2-1	TRBD2	NA	CASSLISGSSYNEQFF	TGCGCCAGCAGCTTGATTAGCGGGAGCTCCTACAATGAGCAGTTCTTC